These 20 T cell receptor beta chains originate from one sample sequenced in a study of spatial heterogeneity in lung cancer. General study findings and limits: Tumor mutation counts were tracked by expanded intratumoral alpha and beta TCR counts.

Each CDR3 protein gets one entry after TCRdb re-called the 5' RACE reads with MiXCR. The data hold tens of thousands of distinct CDR3 sequences, with less than 5% observed a single time. For these TCRs, the target antigens are not known. Time point indicated: sample taken at primary tumor resection. The sequenced sample was lung tumor tissue, obtained at surgery. These receptor sequences come from a male donor with early-stage non-small cell lung cancer.

This clonotype showed up many times. The CDR3 region has the DNA TGCGCCAGCAGTGATTACACTGAAGCTTTCTTT. Amino acids: CASSDYTEAFF. This chain connects TRBV10-2 to TRBJ1-1, with D uncertain. V lost 3 bases to trimming and J lost 3 bases, with 2 bases between them. Germline lookup yields CDR1 WSHSY and CDR2 SAAADI. The CDR3 consists of 11 residues.

This clonotype showed up many times. The genes are TRBV5-1 and TRBJ2-2, with TRBD2 matching 10 bases. The germline V gene encodes CDR1 SGHRS and CDR2 YFSETQ. The CDR3 runs to 15 residues. Trimming cost V 3 bases and J 5 bases; bases outside gene matches: 4. CDR3 loop: CASSSTSGATGELFF. The CDR3, as DNA: TGCGCCAGCAGCTCTACTAGCGGGGCAACCGGGGAGCTGTTTTTT.

This clonotype occurred a few times. This chain connects TRBV14 to TRBJ2-1, with TRBD2 as a possible D gene (5 bases). Trimming pared 0 bases from V and 12 bases from J, leaving 12 bases between. Germline V gives CDR1 SGHDN, CDR2 FVKESK. This CDR3 spans 13 amino acids. The CDR3, as DNA: TGTGCCAGCAGCCAAGATTTGAGGGTAGGGCAGTTCTTC. Its translation is CASSQDLRVGQFF.

This clonotype was counted between two and nine times. The V and J genes are TRBV7-3 and TRBJ2-1; D not certain. This CDR3 contains 15 residues. V was clipped by 2 bases and J by 0 bases, with 8 bases between them. Germline V lookup: CDR1 SGHTA, CDR2 FQGTGA. CDR3 sequence reads: CASSLGEHSYNEQFF. Here the CDR3 DNA reads TGTGCCAGCAGCTTAGGAGAACACTCCTACAATGAGCAGTTCTTC.

This clonotype was seen ten or more times. J is TRBJ1-5 and V is TRBV19; D gene uncertain. The CDR3 runs 13 residues. Per the germline V gene, CDR1 is LNHDA and CDR2 is SQIVND (reference sequence). Trimming stripped 6 bases from V and 3 bases from J, with 9 bases between. CDR3 sequence (DNA): TGTGCCAGTAGCCGGGAATACAATCAGCCCCAGCATTTT. Translation: CASSREYNQPQHF.

This clonotype occurred many times. The chain couples TRBV5-6 to TRBJ1-2, with D hard to call. Trimming took 2 bases from V and 4 from J, leaving 9 bases between them. CDR3 length equals 13 residues. Germline CDR1 SGHDT, CDR2 YYEEEE. As DNA, the CDR3 is TGTGCCAGCAGCTTTTGGGAGTCCTATGGCTACACCTTC. Protein sequence: CASSFWESYGYTF.

This clonotype has a count of ten or more. V usage is TRBV10-3 and J usage is TRBJ2-7; D not certain. Germline V gene sequence: CDR1 ENHRY, CDR2 SYGVKD. This CDR3 contains 13 residues. The germline V and J ends were trimmed by 8 bases and 1 base, with 12 bases remaining between them. CDR3 sequence (DNA): TGTGCCATCGGCCCTAGGGATTCCTACGAGCAGTACTTC. This translates into CAIGPRDSYEQYF.

This clonotype was detected many times. The chain links TRBV28 to TRBJ2-7; 7 bases agree with TRBD1. This CDR3 is built from 14 residues. Germline loops: CDR1 MDHEN, CDR2 SYDVKM. Trimming at V came to 4 bases and at J to 3 bases, leaving 6 bases not matched to a gene. CDR3 protein: CASSSIDRDYEQYF. The CDR3 DNA sequence: TGTGCCAGCAGTTCAATAGACAGGGACTACGAGCAGTACTTC.

This clonotype has ten or more counts. The rearrangement joins TRBV6-6 to TRBJ1-2; the D gene is possibly TRBD1 (5 bases). Per germline, CDR1 MNHNY and CDR2 SVGAGI (reference sequence). The length of the CDR3 is 14 residues. V dropped 2 bases and J dropped 4 bases, with 11 bases sitting between them. As DNA, the CDR3 is TGTGCCAGCAGTTACGTCCGGGGGAGCTATGGCTACACCTTC. It specifies CASSYVRGSYGYTF.

This clonotype was seen many times. The rearrangement uses TRBV28 and TRBJ2-3; 7 bases line up with TRBD2. CDR1 and CDR2 (germline): MDHEN, SYDVKM. The trim removed 5 bases at V and 7 bases at J, leaving 15 bases unmatched. The CDR3 spans 16 residues. This CDR3 reads CASSPGEGRAQNTQYF. The CDR3 region has the DNA TGTGCCAGCAGTCCCGGGGAGGGAAGGGCACAAAATACGCAGTATTTT.

Points on this clonotype: This clone may be a read error of a much larger clone one base away. CDR3 sequence: CANRPTGRTEAFF. In DNA form, the CDR3 reads TGTGCCAACAGACCCACAGGGCGCACTGAAGCTTTCTTT. The rearrangement joins TRBV28 to TRBJ1-1; possible D gene TRBD1, 6 bases. V shed 10 bases and J shed 4 bases, with 16 bases lying between them. The CDR3 consists of 13 residues. Germline assignment: CDR1 MDHEN and CDR2 SYDVKM. The full variable domain, completed using reference TRBV28 and TRBJ1-1, is DVKVTQSSRYLVKRTGEKVFLECVQDMDHENMFWYRQDPGLGLRLIYFSYDVKMKEKGDIPEGYSVSREKKERFSLILESASTNQTSMYLCANRPTGRTEAFFGQGTRLTVV.

This clonotype was seen many times. The chain is built from TRBV4-3 and TRBJ2-5; tentative D call: TRBD1 (6 bases). CDR3 length equals 15 residues. V lost 0 bases to trimming and J lost 2 bases, with 10 bases between them. Germline V gives CDR1 LGHNA, CDR2 YSLEER. The CDR3 protein is CASSQDLGTQETQYF. CDR3 coding DNA: TGCGCCAGCAGCCAAGATCTGGGGACACAAGAGACCCAGTACTTC.

This clonotype was counted many times. The J gene is TRBJ2-2, the V gene TRBV7-9, with TRBD1 as a possible D gene (6 bases). There are 15 residues in the CDR3. V lost 6 bases, J lost 0 bases, and 11 bases lay in between. The germline V gene has CDR1 SEHNR and CDR2 FQNEAQ (reference sequence). CDR3: CASSNRDTNTGELFF. CDR3 in DNA: TGTGCCAGCAGTAACAGGGATACGAACACCGGGGAGCTGTTTTTT.

This clonotype showed up many times. The gene calls are TRBV28 and TRBJ2-7, with 8 bases that match TRBD1. V lost 6 bases, J lost 2 bases, and 9 bases stayed unmatched. Germline V gene lookup returns CDR1 MDHEN and CDR2 SYDVKM. This CDR3 spans 15 amino acids. The CDR3 spells CASRLQGDRAYEQYF. CDR3 sequence (DNA): TGTGCCAGCAGGCTACAGGGGGATCGGGCCTACGAGCAGTACTTC.

This clonotype was recorded many times. This chain links TRBV5-1 with TRBJ2-3; 7 bases are a match to TRBD1. Germline trimming cut 4 bases from V and 7 bases from J; bases unmatched to any gene: 21. The germline gives CDR1 SGHRS, CDR2 YFSETQ. The CDR3 consists of 18 residues. The CDR3 region is CASSRNIPDRTATYTQYF. The CDR3 DNA reads TGCGCCAGCAGCCGAAATATCCCGGACAGGACGGCGACATATACGCAGTATTTT.

There are many counts of this clonotype. This chain uses TRBV28 with TRBJ1-5; 7 bases align to TRBD1. Germline values: CDR1 MDHEN, CDR2 SYDVKM. This CDR3 is 15 amino acids long. V gave up 3 bases and J gave up 5 bases; unmatched junction bases: 7. The CDR3, as DNA: TGTGCCAGCAGTTTCGGAAGGACAGGTTATCAGCCCCAGCATTTT. This sequence encodes CASSFGRTGYQPQHF.

This clonotype was recorded many times. The V call is TRBV20-1, the J call TRBJ2-4, with D perhaps being TRBD1 or TRBD2 (5 bases each). The CDR3 is 17 residues long. CDR1 is DFQATT and CDR2 is SNEGSKA in the germline V gene (reference sequence). V gave up 0 bases and J gave up 2 bases, with 17 bases separating them. The CDR3 loop is CSARDEGRVASKNIQYF. The DNA for the CDR3 is TGCAGTGCTAGAGATGAGGGCAGGGTGGCTTCCAAAAACATTCAGTACTTC.

This clonotype was counted many times. The V and J genes are TRBV27 and TRBJ1-4, with unresolved D. Germline-derived CDR1 and CDR2 are MNHEY and SMNVEV (reference sequence). V was clipped by 4 bases and J by 0 bases, with 9 bases between them. This CDR3 has 15 amino acids. The CDR3 sequence: CASSSGRSTNEKLFF. The CDR3 DNA follows: TGTGCCAGCAGTTCCGGACGGTCAACTAATGAAAAACTGTTTTTT.

This clonotype was recorded at least ten times. The chain links TRBV7-2 to TRBJ2-1; D gene unclear. The CDR3 has 11 amino acids. Germline CDR1 and CDR2: SGHTA and FQGNSA. Trimming left V 5 bases short and J 9 bases short, with 8 bases between. The CDR3 nucleotides read TGTGCCAGCAGCCGAGGAAGTGAGCAGTTCTTC. Amino acids: CASSRGSEQFF.

This clonotype was seen a handful of times. The chain is built from TRBV18 and TRBJ2-3; TRBD2 aligns across 8 bases. Germline trimming cut 3 bases from V and 0 bases from J; bases unmatched to any gene: 8. The germline gives CDR1 KGHSH, CDR2 LQKENI. There are 17 residues in the CDR3. The CDR3 DNA reads as TGTGCCAGCTCACCTCGCCCGCGGGGGGCTAGCACAGATACGCAGTATTTT. Amino acids: CASSPRPRGASTDTQYF.